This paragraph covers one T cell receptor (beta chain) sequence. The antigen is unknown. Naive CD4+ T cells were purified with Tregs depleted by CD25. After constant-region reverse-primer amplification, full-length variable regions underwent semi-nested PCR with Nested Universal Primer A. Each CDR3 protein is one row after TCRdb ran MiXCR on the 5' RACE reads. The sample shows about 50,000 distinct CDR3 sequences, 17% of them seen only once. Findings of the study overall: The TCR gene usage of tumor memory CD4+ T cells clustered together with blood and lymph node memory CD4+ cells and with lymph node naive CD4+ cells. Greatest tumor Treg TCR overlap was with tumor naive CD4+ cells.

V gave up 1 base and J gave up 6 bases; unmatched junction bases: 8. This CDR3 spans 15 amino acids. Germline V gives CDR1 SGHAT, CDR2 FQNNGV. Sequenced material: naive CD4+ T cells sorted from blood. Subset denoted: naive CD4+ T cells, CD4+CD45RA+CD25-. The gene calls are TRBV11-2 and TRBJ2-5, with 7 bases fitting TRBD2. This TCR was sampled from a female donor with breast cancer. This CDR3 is CASSLGPGREKTQYF. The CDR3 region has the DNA TGTGCCAGCAGCTTAGGTCCAGGGAGGGAAAAGACCCAGTACTTC. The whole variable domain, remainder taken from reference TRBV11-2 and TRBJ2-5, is EAGVAQSPRYKIIEKRQSVAFWCNPISGHATLYWYQQILGQGPKLLIQFQNNGVVDDSQLPKDRFSAERLKGVDSTLKIQPAKLEDSAVYLCASSLGPGREKTQYFGPGTRLLVL.